This is a list of T cell receptor beta chains from one sample in a study of T cell responses to AZD1222 COVID-19 vaccine. Profiled with immunoSEQ multiplex PCR; TCRdb holds only in-frame clones, not every one. The data contain over 150,000 clones, around nine tenths of them singletons. Sequences were derived from peripheral blood, sampled on day 0 of AZD1222 vaccination. The receptors come from an adult in good health. The CDR3 runs from the conserved cysteine through the conserved F or W. The D gene is left open where the match is weak. Clone sizes are given selectively: once, few, many, or a class where the clone is expanded.

>once|TRBJ2-3|-|13|TRBV25-1
TGTGCCAGCAGGGCGGAGGAAACAGATACGCAGTATTTT
CASRAEETDTQYF
>-|TRBJ2-7|TRBD2|16|TRBV11-2
TGTGCCAGCAGCCCTACTAGCGGGAGGACCTCCTACGAGCAGTACTTC
CASSPTSGRTSYEQYF
>-|TRBJ1-6|TRBD1|14|TRBV19
TGTGCCAGTAGACAGGGGAATCGGAATTCACCCCTCCACTTT
CASRQGNRNSPLHF
>once|TRBJ1-1|-|13|TRBV7-3
TGTGCCAGCAGCTCCTACGAGAACACTGAAGCTTTCTTT
CASSSYENTEAFF
>-|TRBJ1-5|TRBD1|13|TRBV24-1
TGTGCCACCAAGGGACAGGGGGCAGGGCCCCAGCATTTT
CATKGQGAGPQHF
>-|TRBJ1-4|-|14|TRBV5-4
TGTGCCAGCAGCTTGACAGGGCGTAATGAAAAACTGTTTTTT
CASSLTGRNEKLFF
>-|TRBJ1-4|-|15|TRBV5-1
TGCGCCAGCAGCGTGTTGGGATCAACTAATGAAAAACTGTTTTTT
CASSVLGSTNEKLFF
>-|TRBJ2-1|-|15|TRBV27
TGTGCCAGCAGCTCCCCCAAAAGCTCCTACAATGAGCAGTTCTTC
CASSSPKSSYNEQFF
>-|TRBJ1-2|-|15|TRBV19
TGTGCCAGTAGTCATCACAGGACAGATGGTTATGGCTACACCTTC
CASSHHRTDGYGYTF
>-|TRBJ2-7|TRBD1|13|TRBV14
TGTGCCAGCAGACCCGGGACAGCCTACGAGCAGTACTTC
CASRPGTAYEQYF
>-|TRBJ1-1|-|13|TRBV9
TGTGCCAGCAGCTCCTCCCTTAACACTGAAGCTTTCTTT
CASSSSLNTEAFF
>-|TRBJ1-6|-|16|TRBV28
TGTGCCAGCAGTTTATGGGAGGGGAGGATGGATTCACCCCTCCACTTT
CASSLWEGRMDSPLHF
>-|TRBJ2-7|TRBD1|14|TRBV9
TGTGCCAGCAGCGTCGGGCAGGGGGTCTACGAGCAGTACTTC
CASSVGQGVYEQYF
>-|TRBJ2-2|-|18|TRBV4-3
TGCGCCAGCAGCCAAGGCCACCCTCCCGACAGTTACACCGGGGAGCTGTTTTTT
CASSQGHPPDSYTGELFF
>-|TRBJ1-3|-|13|TRBV7-9
TGTGCCACCGGAGGAGGGCTGCGAAACACCATATATTTT
CATGGGLRNTIYF
>-|TRBJ1-2|-|13|TRBV12-3/TRBV12-4
TGTGCCAGCAGCTACGCCCTCGAGAGAGGCTACACCTTC
CASSYALERGYTF
>-|TRBJ2-5|-|19|TRBV7-9
TGTGCCAGCAGACCCAGTCGGGCGTCGGGACACCCCCCAAGGGAGACCCAGTACTTC
CASRPSRASGHPPRETQYF
>-|TRBJ1-6|-|13|TRBV6-4
TGTGCCAGCAGTGACCGCCCTGGTTCACCCCTCCACTTT
CASSDRPGSPLHF
>-|TRBJ1-1|-|12|TRBV20-1
TGCAGTGCTAGTTACAGGGACACTGAAGCTTTCTTT
CSASYRDTEAFF
>-|TRBJ2-2|-|16|TRBV7-2
TGTGCCAGGGGGGGCCTCGCAGGGGCTGACACCGGGGAGCTGTTTTTT
CARGGLAGADTGELFF
>few|TRBJ1-3|-|13|TRBV3-1/TRBV3-2
TGTGCCAGCAGCTATGATCCTGGAAACACCATATATTTT
CASSYDPGNTIYF
>-|TRBJ2-2|-|15|TRBV19
TGTGCCAGTAATCAACGGGGCGCGTACACCGGGGAGCTGTTTTTT
CASNQRGAYTGELFF
>-|TRBJ2-3|TRBD2|18|TRBV11-2
TGTGCCAGCAGCTTAAGGGGCGTTTGGGAGGGAAGCACAGATACGCAGTATTTT
CASSLRGVWEGSTDTQYF
>-|TRBJ2-1|-|15|TRBV27
TGTGCCAGCAGTTTAGTTGCGAACTCCTACAATGAGCAGTTCTTC
CASSLVANSYNEQFF
>few|TRBJ2-3|-|14|TRBV6-4
TGTGCCAGCAGTGAGGGGGGCGGCACAGATACGCAGTATTTT
CASSEGGGTDTQYF
>-|TRBJ1-1|-|11|TRBV11-3
TGTGCCAGCAGCTTAGTTGAAGAAGCTTTCTTT
CASSLVEEAFF
>-|TRBJ2-2|-|16|TRBV5-4
TGTGCCAGCAGGGGGGCCCAGGACAGTAACACCGGGGAGCTGTTTTTT
CASRGAQDSNTGELFF
>-|TRBJ1-1|-|12|TRBV9
TGTGCCAGCAGCCCTGGTGAGGTCGGCGCTTTCTTT
CASSPGEVGAFF
>-|TRBJ2-1|-|15|TRBV5-1
TGCGCCAGCAGCTTGGGGACAGTTGAGATAAATGAGCAGTTCTTC
CASSLGTVEINEQFF
>-|TRBJ1-2|-|12|TRBV29-1
TGCAGCGTTGAGGCAGGGCACTATGGCTACACCTTC
CSVEAGHYGYTF
>-|TRBJ1-5|-|16|TRBV19
TGTGCCAGTAGTATAGCCAGGGCCTATAGCAATCAGCCCCAGCATTTT
CASSIARAYSNQPQHF
>few|TRBJ1-2|-|15|TRBV5-1
TGCGCCAGCAGCTTCGTTGGGGGATCTAACTATGGCTACACCTTC
CASSFVGGSNYGYTF
>-|TRBJ2-2|TRBD1|15|TRBV24-1
TGTGCCACCAGTGGAATCAGGGGGCAAACCGGGGAGCTGTTTTTT
CATSGIRGQTGELFF
>-|TRBJ1-1|TRBD1|15|TRBV28
TGCGTCGCCGGGGACAGAAGTTCCTTGAACACTGAAGCTTTCTTT
CVAGDRSSLNTEAFF
>-|TRBJ1-1|-|15|TRBV3-1/TRBV3-2
TGTGCCAGCAGCCAACCTCAACAGGGGAACACTGAAGCTTTCTTT
CASSQPQQGNTEAFF
>-|TRBJ2-7|-|14|TRBV5-1
TGCGCCAGCAGCCTCACGACGAGATCCTACGAGCAGTACTTC
CASSLTTRSYEQYF
>once|TRBJ2-1|-|11|TRBV29-1
TGCAGCGTTCGACAGTACAATGAGCAGTTCTTC
CSVRQYNEQFF
>-|TRBJ1-5|-|13|TRBV30
TGTGCCTGGAATCGGGGGAGCAATCAGCCCCAGCATTTT
CAWNRGSNQPQHF
>-|TRBJ2-2|-|15|TRBV6-4
TGTGCCAGCAGTGAGGACTCACCCAACACCGGGGAGCTGTTTTTT
CASSEDSPNTGELFF
>-|TRBJ1-2|-|17|TRBV5-1
TGCGCCAGCAGCTTGGGCGCTGGGACGCAAACAAACTATGGCTACACCTTC
CASSLGAGTQTNYGYTF
>-|TRBJ2-1|TRBD1|14|TRBV24-1
TGTGCCACCAGTGCGGGGGGACAGGGGACTGAGCAGTTCTTC
CATSAGGQGTEQFF
>-|TRBJ2-2|TRBD1|21|TRBV11-2
TGTGCCAGCAGTTATGGTTATGGCTTAGGGACAGGGCGTCCGAACACCGGGGAGCTGTTTTTT
CASSYGYGLGTGRPNTGELFF
>-|TRBJ1-4|-|17|TRBV28
TGTGCCAGCAGTCCCCCGGCCACCGGGACTTTCGTAGAAAAACTGTTTTTT
CASSPPATGTFVEKLFF
>-|TRBJ1-1|-|12|TRBV28
TGTGCCAGCAGTTTTCAAGGCCCTGGAGCTTTCTTT
CASSFQGPGAFF
>-|TRBJ1-1|-|13|TRBV5-1
TGCGCCAGCGCAGGAATCGTGGGCACTGAAGCTTTCTTT
CASAGIVGTEAFF
>once|TRBJ1-5|-|12|TRBV2
TGTGCCAGCAGTGAACGGGCCCAGCCCCAGCATTTT
CASSERAQPQHF
>once|TRBJ1-1|-|13|TRBV7-9
TGTGCCAGCAGCCCTTTCATGAACACTGAAGCTTTCTTT
CASSPFMNTEAFF